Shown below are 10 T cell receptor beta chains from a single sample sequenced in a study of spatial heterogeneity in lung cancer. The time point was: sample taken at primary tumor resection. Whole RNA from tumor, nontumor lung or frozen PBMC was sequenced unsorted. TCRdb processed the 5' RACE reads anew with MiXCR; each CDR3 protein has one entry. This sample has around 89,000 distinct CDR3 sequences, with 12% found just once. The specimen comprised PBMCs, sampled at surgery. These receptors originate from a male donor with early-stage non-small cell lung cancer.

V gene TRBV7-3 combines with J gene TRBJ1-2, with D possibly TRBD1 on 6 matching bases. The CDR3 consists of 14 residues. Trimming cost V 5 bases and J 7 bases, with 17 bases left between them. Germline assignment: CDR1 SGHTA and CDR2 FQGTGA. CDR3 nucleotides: TGTGCCAGCAGCCCCCGACAGGATGGTTTTGGCTACACCTTC. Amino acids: CASSPRQDGFGYTF.

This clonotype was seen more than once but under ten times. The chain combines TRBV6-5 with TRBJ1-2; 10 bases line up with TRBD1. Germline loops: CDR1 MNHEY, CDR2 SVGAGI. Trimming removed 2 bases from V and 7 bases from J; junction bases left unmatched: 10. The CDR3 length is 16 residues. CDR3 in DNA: TGTGCCAGCAGTTACAGTCAGACAGGGGGCTCATCTGGCTACACCTTC. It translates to CASSYSQTGGSSGYTF.

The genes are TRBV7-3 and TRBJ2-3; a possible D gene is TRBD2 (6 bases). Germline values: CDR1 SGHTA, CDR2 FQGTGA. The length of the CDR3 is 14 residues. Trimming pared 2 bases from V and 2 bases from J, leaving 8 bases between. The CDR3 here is CASSLGGNTDTQYF. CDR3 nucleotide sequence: TGTGCCAGCAGCTTAGGCGGGAACACAGATACGCAGTATTTT.

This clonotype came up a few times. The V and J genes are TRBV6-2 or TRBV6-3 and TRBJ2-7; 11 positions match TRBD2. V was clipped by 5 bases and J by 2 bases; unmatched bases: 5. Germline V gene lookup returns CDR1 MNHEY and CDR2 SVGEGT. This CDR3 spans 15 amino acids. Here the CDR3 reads CASSPLAGGPYEQYF. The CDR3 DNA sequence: TGTGCCAGCAGTCCGTTAGCGGGAGGGCCCTACGAGCAGTACTTC.

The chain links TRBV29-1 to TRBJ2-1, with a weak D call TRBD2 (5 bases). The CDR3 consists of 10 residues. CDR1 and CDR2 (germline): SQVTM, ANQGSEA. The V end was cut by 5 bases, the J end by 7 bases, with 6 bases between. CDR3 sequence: CSVTRNEQFF. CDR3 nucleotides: TGCAGCGTTACTAGGAATGAGCAGTTCTTC.

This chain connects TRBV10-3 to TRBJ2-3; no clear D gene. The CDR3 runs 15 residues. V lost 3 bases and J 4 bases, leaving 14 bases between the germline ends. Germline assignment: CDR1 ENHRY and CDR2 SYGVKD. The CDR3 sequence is CAISDGKRTADTQYF. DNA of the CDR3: TGTGCCATCAGTGATGGGAAGAGAACGGCAGATACGCAGTATTTT.

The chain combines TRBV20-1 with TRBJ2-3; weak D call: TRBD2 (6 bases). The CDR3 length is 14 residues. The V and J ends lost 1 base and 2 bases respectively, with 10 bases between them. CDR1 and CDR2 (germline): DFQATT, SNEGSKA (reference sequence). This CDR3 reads CSARVADYTDTQYF. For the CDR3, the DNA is TGCAGTGCTAGAGTGGCGGACTACACAGATACGCAGTATTTT.

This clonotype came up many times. CDR3 sequence: CASKRDTGELFF. The DNA of the CDR3 is TGTGCCAGCAAGAGAGACACCGGGGAGCTGTTTTTT. The chain employs TRBV2 and TRBJ2-2; D call uncertain. The ends were cut back, 7 bases at V and 3 bases at J, with 6 bases in the middle. Germline-derived CDR1 and CDR2 are SNHLY and FYNNEI. There are 12 residues in the CDR3.

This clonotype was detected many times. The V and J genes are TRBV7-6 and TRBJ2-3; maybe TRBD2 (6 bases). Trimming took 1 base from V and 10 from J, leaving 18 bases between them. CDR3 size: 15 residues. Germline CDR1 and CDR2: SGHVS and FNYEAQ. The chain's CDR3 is CASSLEEGFKVPQYF. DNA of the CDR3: TGTGCCAGCAGCTTAGAGGAGGGGTTCAAGGTCCCGCAGTATTTT.

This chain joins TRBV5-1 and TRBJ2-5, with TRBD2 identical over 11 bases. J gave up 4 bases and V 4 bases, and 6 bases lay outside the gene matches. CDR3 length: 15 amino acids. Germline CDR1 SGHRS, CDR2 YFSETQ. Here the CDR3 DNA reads TGCGCCAGCAGCCTAAAACTAGCGGGGGCAGAGACCCAGTACTTC. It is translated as CASSLKLAGAETQYF.